These 17 T cell receptor beta chains originate from one sample sequenced in a study of early T cells in non-severe SARS-CoV-2 infection. TCRdb itself ran the 5' RACE reads through MiXCR, one entry per CDR3 protein. The sample contains about 67,000 distinct CDR3 sequences, roughly 12% of which appear only once. Sequencing input: whole blood. Receptors were obtained from an adult who was a healthcare worker with PCR-confirmed SARS-CoV-2 infection or an uninfected control (not recorded which).

This clonotype was counted ten times or more. The rearrangement uses TRBV6-6 and TRBJ1-5; 8 bases map to TRBD1. CDR3 length: 14 amino acids. CDR1 MNHNY and CDR2 SVGAGI come from the germline V gene (reference sequence). The V and J ends lost 5 bases and 4 bases, in that order; junction bases with no gene match: 4. Here the CDR3 reads CASSTDRANQPQHF. In DNA, the CDR3 is TGTGCCAGCAGTACGGACAGGGCGAATCAGCCCCAGCATTTT.

This chain links TRBV7-9 with TRBJ2-2; 8 bases are a match to TRBD1. Germline trimming cut 3 bases from V and 4 bases from J; bases unmatched to any gene: 4. Germline loops: CDR1 SEHNR, CDR2 FQNEAQ (reference sequence). The CDR3 is made up of 15 amino acids. DNA of the CDR3: TGTGCCAGCAGCTTCGACAGGGGTCCCACCGGGGAGCTGTTTTTT. Translating gives CASSFDRGPTGELFF.

This clonotype was detected many times. The chain employs TRBV7-9 and TRBJ2-5; D is uncertain. Germline CDR1 SEHNR, CDR2 FQNEAQ (reference sequence). Between the trimmed V and J ends, which lost 7 bases and 1 base, there was a span of 7 bases. This CDR3 spans 12 amino acids. CDR3 amino acids: CASTSVQETQYF. CDR3 nucleotide sequence: TGTGCCAGCACCTCCGTCCAAGAGACCCAGTACTTC.

This clonotype occurred many times. The CDR3 protein is CASSVGPLYEQYF. CDR3 coding DNA: TGTGCCAGCAGCGTCGGTCCCCTCTACGAGCAGTACTTC. The chain links TRBV9 to TRBJ2-7; D remains ambiguous. This CDR3 region has 13 residues. V lost 2 bases, J lost 3 bases, and 9 bases lay in between. The germline CDR1 and CDR2 sequences are SGDLS and YYNGEE. The variable domain in full, with the rest retrieved from reference TRBV9 and TRBJ2-7, is DSGVTQTPKHLITATGQRVTLRCSPRSGDLSVYWYQQSLDQGLQFLIQYYNGEERAKGNILERFSAQQFPDLHSELNLSSLELGDSALYFCASSVGPLYEQYFGPGTRLTVT.

This clonotype was picked up many times. The chain is built from TRBV12-3 or TRBV12-4 and TRBJ2-5; 7 bases align to TRBD1. The junction had 12 bases not matched to a gene; V was cut back by 5 bases and J by 3 bases. This CDR3 spans 16 amino acids. CDR3 protein: CASSRTGTVIKETQYF. In DNA, the CDR3 is TGTGCCAGCAGTCGTACCGGGACAGTGATTAAAGAGACCCAGTACTTC.

This clonotype was counted ten times or more. The chain uses TRBV7-6 and TRBJ2-7; 8 bases line up with TRBD1. Trimming took 1 base from V and 3 from J; bases not matched to a gene: 2. CDR1 is SGHVS, CDR2 FNYEAQ, per germline. This CDR3 has 14 amino acids. CDR3: CASSLGTGYYEQYF. CDR3 coding DNA: TGTGCCAGCAGCTTAGGGACAGGGTACTACGAGCAGTACTTC.

At least ten counts were recorded for this clonotype. This rearrangement joins TRBV7-8 to TRBJ2-5; possibly TRBD2 for D (5 bases). V lost 4 bases to trimming and J lost 5 bases, with 14 bases between them. The CDR3 runs to 14 residues. In germline, CDR1 is SGHVS, CDR2 FQNEAQ. CDR3 sequence reads: CASSSRRLRETQYF. The CDR3, as DNA: TGTGCCAGCAGCTCTAGGAGGCTGCGGGAGACCCAGTACTTC.

This clonotype was seen repeatedly, ten times or more. This chain joins TRBV7-3 and TRBJ2-1; 10 bases match TRBD2. Germline-derived CDR1 and CDR2 are SGHTA and FQGTGA. Trimming took 5 bases from V and 7 from J; bases not matched to a gene: 5. There are 14 residues in the CDR3. CDR3 residues: CASSPSGGRNEQFF. Here the CDR3 DNA reads TGTGCCAGCAGCCCTAGCGGGGGTCGTAATGAGCAGTTCTTC. Full variable domain (outside the CDR3, taken from reference TRBV7-3 and TRBJ2-1): GAGVSQTPSNKVTEKGKYVELRCDPISGHTALYWYRQSLGQGPEFLIYFQGTGAADDSGLPNDRFFAVRPEGSVSTLKIQRTERGDSAVYLCASSPSGGRNEQFFGPGTRLTVL.

This clonotype was counted ten times or more. The V gene is TRBV7-6, the J gene TRBJ1-3; 7 bases line up with TRBD1. From germline, CDR1 is SGHVS and CDR2 FNYEAQ. Losses at the gene ends were 5 bases for V and 0 bases for J; bases not matched to a gene: 4. CDR3 length: 15 residues. CDR3 protein: CASSPRTGSGNTIYF. The DNA for the CDR3 is TGTGCCAGCAGCCCGCGGACAGGCTCTGGAAACACCATATATTTT.

The V call is TRBV11-2, the J call TRBJ2-2; no firm D call. Germline V CDR1 and CDR2: SGHAT, FQNNGV. Deletions cut 5 bases from V and 4 bases from J, with 5 bases between. This CDR3 has 12 residues. In DNA, the CDR3 is TGTGCCAGCAGCCGCCCCACCGGGGAGCTGTTTTTT. Its protein is CASSRPTGELFF.

This clonotype was detected ten times or more. The genes are TRBV29-1 and TRBJ2-1; 8 bases line up with TRBD1. Germline V CDR1 and CDR2: SQVTM, ANQGSEA. The CDR3 is made up of 17 amino acids. V was clipped by 3 bases and J by 6 bases; unmatched bases: 16. Here the CDR3 DNA reads TGCAGCGTTGATTTCAGGGGGCCCTACCCCTCTCTCAATGAGCAGTTCTTC. Protein sequence: CSVDFRGPYPSLNEQFF.

This clonotype was seen only a few times. This chain uses TRBV20-1 with TRBJ2-1; D is perhaps TRBD2 (6 bases). The germline V gene encodes CDR1 DFQATT and CDR2 SNEGSKA (reference sequence). V lost 1 base, J lost 10 bases, and 17 bases lay in between. The CDR3 is 14 residues long. The CDR3, as DNA: TGCAGTGCTAGAGCGGACTATGAGTACAGGGAGCAGTTCTTC. Protein product: CSARADYEYREQFF.

This clonotype was observed at least ten times. The chain combines TRBV18 with TRBJ1-2, with D uncertain. The ends were cut back, 3 bases at V and 2 bases at J, with 16 bases in the middle. In germline, CDR1 is KGHSH, CDR2 LQKENI. The CDR3 covers 16 residues. The CDR3 sequence is CASSPQGLSENYGYTF. The CDR3 bases are TGTGCCAGCTCACCCCAAGGGCTAAGCGAAAACTATGGCTACACCTTC. Combining the CDR3 with reference TRBV18 and TRBJ1-2 gives the whole variable domain NAGVMQNPRHLVRRRGQEARLRCSPMKGHSHVYWYRQLPEEGLKFMVYLQKENIIDESGMPKERFSAEFPKEGPSILRIQQVVRGDSAAYFCASSPQGLSENYGYTFGSGTRLTVV.

Many counts were recorded for this clonotype. CDR3 sequence: CASSESGTGDTEAFF. As DNA, the CDR3 is TGCGCCAGCAGTGAGTCGGGGACAGGGGACACTGAAGCTTTCTTT. The chain couples TRBV10-1 to TRBJ1-1, with 10 positions matching TRBD1. This CDR3 is built from 15 residues. The trim removed 0 bases at V and 3 bases at J, leaving 1 base unmatched. The germline gives CDR1 WNHNN, CDR2 SYGVQD (reference sequence).

This clonotype was observed at least ten times. This rearrangement joins TRBV12-3 or TRBV12-4 to TRBJ2-7, with no clear D. The CDR3 length is 13 residues. V lost 5 bases and J lost 4, with 12 bases in between. The CDR3 DNA follows: TGTGCCAGCAGTCCACTCCCTATATACGAGCAGTACTTC. Amino acid sequence: CASSPLPIYEQYF.

The chain recombines TRBV7-2 with TRBJ2-1; D is possibly TRBD1 (5 bases). CDR3 length: 15 residues. Germline V gene sequence: CDR1 SGHTA, CDR2 FQGNSA. V was clipped by 5 bases and J by 5 bases, with 16 bases between them. This chain's CDR3 is CASSSTGPGNNEQFF. The DNA for the CDR3 is TGTGCCAGCAGCAGTACGGGCCCAGGGAACAATGAGCAGTTCTTC.

This clonotype has ten or more counts. V gene TRBV18 combines with J gene TRBJ2-2; D unclear. Per the germline V gene, CDR1 is KGHSH and CDR2 is LQKENI. This CDR3 is built from 14 residues. V gave up 3 bases and J gave up 4 bases, with 9 bases separating them. The chain's CDR3 is CASSPRAATGELFF. The CDR3 DNA sequence: TGTGCCAGCTCACCGCGAGCCGCCACCGGGGAGCTGTTTTTT.